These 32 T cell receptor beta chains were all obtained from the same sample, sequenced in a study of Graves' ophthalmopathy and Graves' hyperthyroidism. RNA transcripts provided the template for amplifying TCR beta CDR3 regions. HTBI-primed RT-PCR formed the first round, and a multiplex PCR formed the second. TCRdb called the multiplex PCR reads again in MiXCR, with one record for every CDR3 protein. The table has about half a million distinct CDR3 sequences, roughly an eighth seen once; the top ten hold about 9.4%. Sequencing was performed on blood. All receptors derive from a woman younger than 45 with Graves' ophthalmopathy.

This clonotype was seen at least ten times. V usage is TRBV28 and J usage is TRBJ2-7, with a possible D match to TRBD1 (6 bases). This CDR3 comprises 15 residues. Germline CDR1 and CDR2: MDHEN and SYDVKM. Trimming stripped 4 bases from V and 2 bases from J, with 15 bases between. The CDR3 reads CASSSPPGHPYEQYF. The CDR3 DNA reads TGTGCCAGCAGTTCACCTCCGGGACATCCCTACGAGCAGTACTTC.

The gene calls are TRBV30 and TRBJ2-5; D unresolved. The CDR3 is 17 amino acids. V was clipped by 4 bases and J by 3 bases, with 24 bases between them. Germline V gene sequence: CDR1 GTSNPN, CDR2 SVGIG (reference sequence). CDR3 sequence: CAWTPIDPRRGEETQYF. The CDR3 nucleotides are TGTGCCTGGACTCCCATTGACCCCAGAAGAGGAGAAGAGACCCAGTACTTC.

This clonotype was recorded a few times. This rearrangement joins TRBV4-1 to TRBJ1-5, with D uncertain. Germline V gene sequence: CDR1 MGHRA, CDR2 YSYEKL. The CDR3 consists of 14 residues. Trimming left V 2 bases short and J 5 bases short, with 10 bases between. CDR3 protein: CASSQQKGDQPQHF. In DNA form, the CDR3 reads TGCGCCAGCAGCCAACAAAAAGGTGATCAGCCCCAGCATTTT.

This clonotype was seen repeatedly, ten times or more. CDR3 coding DNA: TGTGCCAGCAGCCGCCGGGACAGGGGTCCCTATTCTGAGCAGTACTTC. Its translation: CASSRRDRGPYSEQYF. The chain links TRBV6-1 to TRBJ2-7; 10 bases align to TRBD1. Germline V gene lookup returns CDR1 MNHNS and CDR2 SASEGT. Germline trimming cut 6 bases from V and 7 bases from J; bases unmatched to any gene: 15. There are 16 residues in the CDR3.

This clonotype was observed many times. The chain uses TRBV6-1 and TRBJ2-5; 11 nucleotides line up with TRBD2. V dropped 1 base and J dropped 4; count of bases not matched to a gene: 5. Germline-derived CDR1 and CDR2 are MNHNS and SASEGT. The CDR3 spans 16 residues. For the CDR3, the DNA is TGTGCCAGCAGTGAAGAGTTAGCGGGAGGGCTAGAGACCCAGTACTTC. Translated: CASSEELAGGLETQYF.

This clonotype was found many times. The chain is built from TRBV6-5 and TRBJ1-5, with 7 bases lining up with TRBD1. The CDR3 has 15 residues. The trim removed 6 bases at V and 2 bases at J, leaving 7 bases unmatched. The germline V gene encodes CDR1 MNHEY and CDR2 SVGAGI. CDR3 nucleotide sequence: TGTGCCAGCAGGCCGACAGGGCCCGGCAATCAGCCCCAGCATTTT. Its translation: CASRPTGPGNQPQHF.

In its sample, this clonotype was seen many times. Here the CDR3 DNA reads TGCAGTGCTAGAGATAGCCAAACTAATTCACCCCTCCACTTT. As protein: CSARDSQTNSPLHF. This chain links TRBV20-1 with TRBJ1-6; no firm D call. Looked up from germline, CDR1 is DFQATT and CDR2 is SNEGSKA (reference sequence). Trimming stripped 0 bases from V and 6 bases from J, with 9 bases between. This CDR3 spans 14 amino acids.

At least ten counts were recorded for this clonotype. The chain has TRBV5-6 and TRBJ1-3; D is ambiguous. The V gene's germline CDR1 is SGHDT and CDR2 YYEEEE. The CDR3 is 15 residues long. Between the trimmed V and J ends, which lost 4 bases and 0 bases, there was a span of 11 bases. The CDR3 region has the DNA TGTGCCAGCAGCCCGACGGAGAGCTCTGGAAACACCATATATTTT. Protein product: CASSPTESSGNTIYF.

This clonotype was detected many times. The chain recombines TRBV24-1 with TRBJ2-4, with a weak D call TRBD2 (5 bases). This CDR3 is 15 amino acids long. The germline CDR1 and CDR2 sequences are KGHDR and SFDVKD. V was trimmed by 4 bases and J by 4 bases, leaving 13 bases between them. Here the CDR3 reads CATSDSGKIKNIQYF. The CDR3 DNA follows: TGTGCCACCAGTGACTCCGGGAAGATTAAAAACATTCAGTACTTC.

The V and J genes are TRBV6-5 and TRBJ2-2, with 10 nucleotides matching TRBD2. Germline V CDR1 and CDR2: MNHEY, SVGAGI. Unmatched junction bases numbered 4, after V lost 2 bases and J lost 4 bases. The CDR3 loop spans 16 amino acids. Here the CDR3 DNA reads TGTGCCAGCAGTTACGGGCTAGCGGGAGTCACCGGGGAGCTGTTTTTT. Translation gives CASSYGLAGVTGELFF.

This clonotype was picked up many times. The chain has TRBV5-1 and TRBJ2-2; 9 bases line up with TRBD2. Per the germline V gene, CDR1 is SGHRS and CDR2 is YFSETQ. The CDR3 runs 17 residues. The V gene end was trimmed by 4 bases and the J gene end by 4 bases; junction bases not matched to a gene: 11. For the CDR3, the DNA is TGCGCCAGCAGCCCGGCGATAGCGGGGGCGGGCACCGGGGAGCTGTTTTTT. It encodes CASSPAIAGAGTGELFF.

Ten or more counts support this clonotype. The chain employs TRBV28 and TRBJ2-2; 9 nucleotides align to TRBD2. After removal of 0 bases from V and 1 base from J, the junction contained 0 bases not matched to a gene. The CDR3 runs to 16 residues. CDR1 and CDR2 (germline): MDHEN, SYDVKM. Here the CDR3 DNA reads TGTGCCAGCAGTTTATGGACTAGCGGGAACACCGGGGAGCTGTTTTTT. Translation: CASSLWTSGNTGELFF. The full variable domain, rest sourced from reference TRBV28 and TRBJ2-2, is DVKVTQSSRYLVKRTGEKVFLECVQDMDHENMFWYRQDPGLGLRLIYFSYDVKMKEKGDIPEGYSVSREKKERFSLILESASTNQTSMYLCASSLWTSGNTGELFFGEGSRLTVL.

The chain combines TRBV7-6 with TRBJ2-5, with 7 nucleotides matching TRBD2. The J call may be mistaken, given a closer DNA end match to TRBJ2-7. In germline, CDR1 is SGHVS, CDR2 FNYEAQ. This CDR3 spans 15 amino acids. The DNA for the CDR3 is TGTGCCAGCAGCCACGCGTTTGCGGGAGAAAACGAGCAGTACTTC. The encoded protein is CASSHAFAGENEQYF.

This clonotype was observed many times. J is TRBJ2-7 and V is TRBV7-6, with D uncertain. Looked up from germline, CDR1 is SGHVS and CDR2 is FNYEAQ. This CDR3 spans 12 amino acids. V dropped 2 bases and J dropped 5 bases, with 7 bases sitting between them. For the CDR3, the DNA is TGTGCCAGCAGCTTACCTCCCCACGAGCAGTACTTC. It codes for CASSLPPHEQYF.

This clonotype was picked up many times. The CDR3 coding sequence is TGTGCCAGCAGGGACAGGGAAGGCTCTGGAAACACCATATATTTT. Translating gives CASRDREGSGNTIYF. The V and J genes are TRBV12-3 or TRBV12-4 and TRBJ1-3; 8 bases fit TRBD1. The CDR3 loop spans 15 amino acids. The V segment lost 6 bases and the J segment 0 bases; nucleotides outside the gene matches: 4.

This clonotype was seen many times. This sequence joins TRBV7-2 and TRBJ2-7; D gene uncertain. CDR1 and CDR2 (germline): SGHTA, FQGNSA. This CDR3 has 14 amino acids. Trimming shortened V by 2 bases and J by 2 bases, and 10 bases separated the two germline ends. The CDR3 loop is CASSLNGVTYEQYF. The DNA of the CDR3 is TGTGCCAGCAGCTTAAACGGAGTGACCTACGAGCAGTACTTC.

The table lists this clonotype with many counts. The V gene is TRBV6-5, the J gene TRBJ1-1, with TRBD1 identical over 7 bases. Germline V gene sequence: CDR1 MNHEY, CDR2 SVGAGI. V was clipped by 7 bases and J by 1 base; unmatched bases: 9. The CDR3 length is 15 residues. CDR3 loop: CASTYSPGGNTEAFF. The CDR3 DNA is TGTGCCAGCACCTACTCCCCAGGGGGGAACACTGAAGCTTTCTTT.

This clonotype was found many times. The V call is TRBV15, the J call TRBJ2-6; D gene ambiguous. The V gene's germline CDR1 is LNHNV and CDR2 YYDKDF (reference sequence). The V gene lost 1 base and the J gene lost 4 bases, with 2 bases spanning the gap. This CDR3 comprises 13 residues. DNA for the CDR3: TGTGCCACCAGCAGAGCCGGGGCCAACGTCCTGACTTTC. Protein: CATSRAGANVLTF.

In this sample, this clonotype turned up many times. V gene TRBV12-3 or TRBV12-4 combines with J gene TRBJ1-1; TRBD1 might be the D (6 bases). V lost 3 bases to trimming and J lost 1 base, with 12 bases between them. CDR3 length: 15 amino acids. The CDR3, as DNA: TGTGCCAGCAGTTTGGAGGGGGGGAGGAACACTGAAGCTTTCTTT. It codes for CASSLEGGRNTEAFF.

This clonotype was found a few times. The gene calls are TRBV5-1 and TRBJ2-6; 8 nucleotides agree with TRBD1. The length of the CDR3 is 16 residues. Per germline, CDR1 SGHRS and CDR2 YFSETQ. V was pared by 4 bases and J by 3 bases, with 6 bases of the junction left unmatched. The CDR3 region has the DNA TGCGCCAGCAGCCGGCCAGGGGGCGGTGGGGCCAACGTCCTGACTTTC. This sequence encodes CASSRPGGGGANVLTF.

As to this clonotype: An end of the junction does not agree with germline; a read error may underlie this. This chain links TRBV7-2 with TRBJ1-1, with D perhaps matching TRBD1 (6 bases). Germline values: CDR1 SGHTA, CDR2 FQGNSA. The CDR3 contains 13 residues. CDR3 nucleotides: TGTGTCAGCAGCTTTGTTCAGGGGCTCGAAGCTTTCTTT. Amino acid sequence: CVSSFVQGLEAFF. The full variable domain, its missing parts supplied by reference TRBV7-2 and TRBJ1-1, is GAGVSQSPSNKVTEKGKDVELRCDPISGHTALYWYRQSLGQGLEFLIYFQGNSAPDKSGLPSDRFSAERTGGSVSTLTIQRTQQEDSAVYLCVSSFVQGLEAFFGQGTRLTVV.

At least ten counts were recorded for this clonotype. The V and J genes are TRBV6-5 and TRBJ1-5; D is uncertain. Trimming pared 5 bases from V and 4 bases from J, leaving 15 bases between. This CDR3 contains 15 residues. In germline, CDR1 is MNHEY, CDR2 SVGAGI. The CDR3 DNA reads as TGTGCCAGCAGTCACAATATCTTTGGGAATCAGCCCCAGCATTTT. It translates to CASSHNIFGNQPQHF.

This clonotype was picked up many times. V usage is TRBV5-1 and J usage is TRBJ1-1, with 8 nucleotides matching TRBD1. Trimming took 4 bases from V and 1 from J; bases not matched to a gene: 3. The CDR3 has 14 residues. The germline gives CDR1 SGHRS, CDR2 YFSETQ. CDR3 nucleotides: TGCGCCAGCAGCATCACAGGGGGGAACACTGAAGCTTTCTTT. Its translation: CASSITGGNTEAFF.

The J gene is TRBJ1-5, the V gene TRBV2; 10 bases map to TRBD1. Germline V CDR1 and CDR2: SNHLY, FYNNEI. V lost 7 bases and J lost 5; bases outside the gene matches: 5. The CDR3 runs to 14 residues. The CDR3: CASMSDRGDQPQHF. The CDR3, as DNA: TGTGCCAGCATGTCGGACAGGGGGGATCAGCCCCAGCATTTT. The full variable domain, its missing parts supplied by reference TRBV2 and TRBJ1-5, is EPEVTQTPSHQVTQMGQEVILRCVPISNHLYFYWYRQILGQKVEFLVSFYNNEISEKSEIFDDQFSVERPDGSNFTLKIRSTKLEDSAMYFCASMSDRGDQPQHFGDGTRLSIL.

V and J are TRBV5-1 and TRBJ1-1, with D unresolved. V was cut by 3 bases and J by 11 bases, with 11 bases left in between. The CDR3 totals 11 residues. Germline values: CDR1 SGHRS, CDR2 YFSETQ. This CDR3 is CASSSSEGAFF. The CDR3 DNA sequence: TGCGCCAGCAGCTCCTCGGAAGGGGCTTTCTTT. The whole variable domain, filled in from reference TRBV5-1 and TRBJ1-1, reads KAGVTQTPRYLIKTRGQQVTLSCSPISGHRSVSWYQQTPGQGLQFLFEYFSETQRNKGNFPGRFSGRQFSNSRSEMNVSTLELGDSALYLCASSSSEGAFFGQGTRLTVV.

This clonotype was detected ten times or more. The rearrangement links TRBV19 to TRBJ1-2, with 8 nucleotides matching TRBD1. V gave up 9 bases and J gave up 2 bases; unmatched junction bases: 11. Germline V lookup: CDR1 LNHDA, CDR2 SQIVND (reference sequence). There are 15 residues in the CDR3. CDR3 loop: CARPDRGLENYGYTF. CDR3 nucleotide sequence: TGTGCCAGGCCTGACAGGGGCCTTGAAAACTATGGCTACACCTTC. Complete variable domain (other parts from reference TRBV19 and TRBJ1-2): DGGITQSPKYLFRKEGQNVTLSCEQNLNHDAMYWYRQDPGQGLRLIYYSQIVNDFQKGDIAEGYSVSREKKESFPLTVTSAQKNPTAFYLCARPDRGLENYGYTFGSGTRLTVV.

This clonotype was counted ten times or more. The CDR3 sequence is CASSLVLTTGELFF. The CDR3 DNA reads as TGTGCCAGCAGTTTAGTCTTGACGACCGGGGAGCTGTTTTTT. The J gene is TRBJ2-2, the V gene TRBV12-3 or TRBV12-4; D is undetermined. The CDR3 extends over 14 amino acids. V was pared by 1 base and J by 5 bases, with 8 bases between.

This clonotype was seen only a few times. The DNA for the CDR3 is TGTGCCAGCAGCCGCAGCGGGCTAGCGAGCTCCTACGAGCAGTACTTC. Its translation is CASSRSGLASSYEQYF. The V call is TRBV11-2, the J call TRBJ2-7, with D perhaps TRBD2 (6 bases). V lost 5 bases, J lost 0 bases, and 17 bases lay in between. Germline lookup yields CDR1 SGHAT and CDR2 FQNNGV. This CDR3 is 16 amino acids long.

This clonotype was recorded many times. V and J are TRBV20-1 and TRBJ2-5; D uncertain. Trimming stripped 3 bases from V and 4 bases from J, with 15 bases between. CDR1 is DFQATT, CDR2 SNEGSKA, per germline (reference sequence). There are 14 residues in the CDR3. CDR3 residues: CSASDVAGLETQYF. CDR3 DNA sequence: TGCAGTGCTAGTGACGTGGCCGGGCTAGAGACCCAGTACTTC.

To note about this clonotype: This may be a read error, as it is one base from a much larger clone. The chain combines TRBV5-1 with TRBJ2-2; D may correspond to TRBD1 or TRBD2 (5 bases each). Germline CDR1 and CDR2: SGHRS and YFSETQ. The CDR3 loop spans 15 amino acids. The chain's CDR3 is CASRTGTANTGELCF. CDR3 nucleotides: TGCGCCAGCAGGACCGGGACGGCGAACACCGGGGAGCTGTGTTTT.

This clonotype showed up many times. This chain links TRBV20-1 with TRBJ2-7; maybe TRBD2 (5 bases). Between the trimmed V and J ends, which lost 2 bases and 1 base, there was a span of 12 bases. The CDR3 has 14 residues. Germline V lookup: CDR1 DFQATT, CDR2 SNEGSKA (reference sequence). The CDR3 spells CSARLPAGSYEQYF. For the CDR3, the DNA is TGCAGTGCTAGATTACCGGCGGGTTCCTACGAGCAGTACTTC.

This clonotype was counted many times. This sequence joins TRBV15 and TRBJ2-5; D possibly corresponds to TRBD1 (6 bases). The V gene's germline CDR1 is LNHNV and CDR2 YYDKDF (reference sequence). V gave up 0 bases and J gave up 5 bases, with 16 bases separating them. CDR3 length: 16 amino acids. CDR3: CATSRDRQVSGETQYF. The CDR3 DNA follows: TGTGCCACCAGCAGAGATCGACAGGTCTCTGGGGAGACCCAGTACTTC. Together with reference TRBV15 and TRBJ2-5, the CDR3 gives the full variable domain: DAMVIQNPRYQVTQFGKPVTLSCSQTLNHNVMYWYQQKSSQAPKLLFHYYDKDFNNEADTPDNFQSRRPNTSFCFLDIRSPGLGDTAMYLCATSRDRQVSGETQYFGPGTRLLVL.